This TCR beta chain was captured in a study of blood T cell repertoires in COVID-19. Study-wide context: Acute and convalescent COVID-19 specimens originated in the United States, Italy and Spain. The analysed material was cDNA or gDNA that came from T cells, B-cell-depleted T cells, or PBMCs.

The repertoire was sequenced with immunoSEQ multiplex PCR; TCRdb's copy has only in-frame clones and lacks some. The table lists more than 40,000 clones, 70% to 90% of them singletons. Germline V gene lookup returns CDR1 SGHDN and CDR2 FVKESK. CDR3 length: 13 residues. The V end lost 3 bases, the J end lost 7 bases, and 12 bases lay between the germline ends. The genes are TRBV14 and TRBJ1-2; the D gene is possibly TRBD1 (5 bases). The sequence derives from a man aged 50 or older with active COVID-19. The source material was peripheral blood. Here the CDR3 reads CASSHARGGGYTF. The CDR3 region has the DNA TGTGCCAGCAGCCACGCCCGGGGGGGTGGCTACACCTTC.